The 9 T cell receptor beta chains presented below share a single source sample, sequenced in a study of human T cells and chemical hapten exposure. TCRdb reprocessed the 5' RACE reads via MiXCR and lists one record per CDR3 protein. The profile shows 100,000 to 120,000 distinct CDR3 sequences, around 20% of them singletons. Blood, whole and unfractionated, served as the source for total RNA extraction. The receptors here all came from a human donor in good health.

In its sample, this clonotype was seen a few times. The rearrangement joins TRBV6-1 to TRBJ2-7; D is unclear. The CDR3 covers 11 residues. In germline, CDR1 is MNHNS, CDR2 SASEGT. V lost 4 bases and J lost 4, with 5 bases in between. Written as DNA, the CDR3 is TGTGCCAGCAGTGTCGGGTACGAGCAGTACTTC. This translates into CASSVGYEQYF.

The V gene is TRBV11-1, the J gene TRBJ1-4, with D possibly matching TRBD1 (5 bases). The CDR3 contains 15 residues. V shed 4 bases and J shed 7 bases, with 16 bases lying between them. Germline V gene sequence: CDR1 SGHAT, CDR2 FQDESV (reference sequence). CDR3 amino acids: CASSYQTTEREKLFF. The CDR3 DNA sequence: TGTGCCAGCAGCTACCAGACGACAGAACGTGAAAAACTGTTTTTT.

V gene TRBV28 combines with J gene TRBJ1-1; 11 bases fit TRBD1. There are 16 residues in the CDR3. Germline V lookup: CDR1 MDHEN, CDR2 SYDVKM. The ends lost 1 base at V and 4 bases at J; junction bases unmatched: 5. CDR3 loop: CASSLYVGTGGTEAFF. The CDR3 coding sequence is TGTGCCAGCAGTTTATATGTGGGGACAGGGGGCACTGAAGCTTTCTTT. Drawing the rest from reference TRBV28 and TRBJ1-1, the complete variable domain is DVKVTQSSRYLVKRTGEKVFLECVQDMDHENMFWYRQDPGLGLRLIYFSYDVKMKEKGDIPEGYSVSREKKERFSLILESASTNQTSMYLCASSLYVGTGGTEAFFGQGTRLTVV.

The chain recombines TRBV12-3 or TRBV12-4 with TRBJ2-7; 10 bases match TRBD1. The CDR3 has 15 residues. The junction had 9 bases not matched to a gene; V was cut back by 6 bases and J by 4 bases. The CDR3 region has the DNA TGTGCCAGCAGGTCGGAGACAGGGGGCTGGTACGAGCAGTACTTC. This encodes CASRSETGGWYEQYF.

This rearrangement joins TRBV13 to TRBJ2-5; TRBD2 is a possible D gene (5 bases). The CDR3 consists of 16 residues. Trimming removed 3 bases from V and 0 bases from J, with 14 bases in between. Per the germline V gene, CDR1 is PRHDT and CDR2 is FYEKMQ (reference sequence). CDR3 amino acids: CASSFTDSGNQETQYF. In nucleotides, the CDR3 is TGTGCCAGCAGCTTCACAGACTCCGGGAACCAAGAGACCCAGTACTTC. Filled out from reference TRBV13 and TRBJ2-5, the complete variable domain reads AAGVIQSPRHLIKEKRETATLKCYPIPRHDTVYWYQQGPGQDPQFLISFYEKMQSDKGSIPDRFSAQQFSDYHSELNMSSLELGDSALYFCASSFTDSGNQETQYFGPGTRLLVL.

This sequence joins TRBV28 and TRBJ2-3; D unclear. Germline CDR1 is MDHEN and CDR2 is SYDVKM. The CDR3 extends over 14 amino acids. V lost 6 bases and J 2 bases, leaving 12 bases between the germline ends. The CDR3 loop reads CASSLQEHTDTQYF. The CDR3 DNA is TGTGCCAGCAGCCTCCAGGAGCACACAGATACGCAGTATTTT.

This clonotype showed up many times. J is TRBJ2-7 and V is TRBV20-1, with 8 bases lining up with TRBD2. J lost 4 bases, V lost 1 base, and 6 bases had no gene match. This CDR3 has 14 amino acids. CDR1 is DFQATT, CDR2 SNEGSKA, per germline (reference sequence). DNA for the CDR3: TGCAGTGCTAGAGGACCTAGCGGGTGGTACGAGCAGTACTTC. It is translated as CSARGPSGWYEQYF.

This clonotype has at least ten counts. The V and J genes are TRBV29-1 and TRBJ1-1, with a possible D match to TRBD1 (5 bases). The V and J ends lost 5 bases and 3 bases respectively, with 13 bases between them. Germline CDR1 and CDR2: SQVTM and ANQGSEA. The CDR3 extends over 13 amino acids. The chain's CDR3 is CSVQVGADTEAFF. The DNA of the CDR3 is TGCAGCGTTCAAGTAGGGGCTGACACTGAAGCTTTCTTT.

This clonotype was observed a few times. V is TRBV15 and J is TRBJ2-3; 9 bases are a match to TRBD2. The CDR3 covers 14 residues. Germline V gene lookup returns CDR1 LNHNV and CDR2 YYDKDF (reference sequence). Trimming removed 2 bases from V and 6 bases from J; junction bases left unmatched: 3. CDR3 in DNA: TGTGCCACCAGCAGACTAGCGGGGTCTGATACGCAGTATTTT. Residues: CATSRLAGSDTQYF.